This is a list of T cell receptor beta chains from one sample in a study of blood T cell repertoires in COVID-19. Only in-frame clones appear in the TCRdb table, and some are missing; sequencing was by immunoSEQ multiplex PCR. Of some 460,000 clones in the sample, more than 85% were seen once. Source material: peripheral blood. The receptors originated from a woman aged 25 to 39 with acute or convalescent COVID-19. CDR3s include the opening cysteine and the closing phenylalanine or tryptophan. D genes are given only for firm matches. Size tells how often a clone was seen (once, few, many) or the class of an expanded clone, and some rows leave it out.

j_call	v_call	d_call	clone_size	cdr3_aa	cdr3_nt
TRBJ2-5	TRBV30	-	-	CAWSLDRAQETQYF	TGTGCCTGGAGTTTGGACAGAGCCCAAGAGACCCAGTACTTC
TRBJ1-5	TRBV6-6	-	-	CASSGQSNQPQHF	TGTGCCAGCAGTGGACAGAGCAATCAGCCCCAGCATTTT
TRBJ2-1	TRBV5-1	-	-	CASSPDGTPYNEQFF	TGCGCCAGCAGTCCCGACGGGACTCCCTACAATGAGCAGTTCTTC
TRBJ1-4	TRBV6-5	-	-	CASSYRREGEKLFF	TGTGCCAGCAGTTATAGGAGAGAAGGCGAAAAACTGTTTTTT
TRBJ1-1	TRBV15	-	-	CATSRDPELNTEAFF	TGTGCCACCAGCAGAGATCCAGAATTGAACACTGAAGCTTTCTTT
TRBJ2-5	TRBV19	TRBD2	-	CATAGLAGAKTQYF	TGTGCCACAGCGGGCCTAGCGGGGGCAAAGACCCAGTACTTC
TRBJ2-7	TRBV7-9	TRBD2	once	CASSQTSGGAREQYF	TGTGCCAGCAGCCAGACTAGCGGGGGGGCGCGGGAGCAGTACTTC
TRBJ2-7	TRBV20-1	-	-	CSAVGRYEQYF	TGCAGTGCTGTGGGCCGATACGAGCAGTACTTC
TRBJ2-3	TRBV5-6	-	-	CASSFKSTDTQYF	TGTGCCAGCAGCTTCAAAAGCACAGATACGCAGTATTTT
TRBJ1-2	TRBV29-1	-	-	CSVEDAGQTVYGYTF	TGCAGCGTTGAAGATGCAGGCCAAACTGTCTATGGCTACACCTTC
TRBJ2-1	TRBV9	TRBD2	-	CASSATSGGYNEQFF	TGTGCCAGCAGCGCTACTAGCGGGGGGTACAATGAGCAGTTCTTC
TRBJ1-1	TRBV7-8	TRBD1	-	CASSFTQGGRGTEAFF	TGTGCCAGCAGCTTTACTCAGGGGGGCAGGGGCACTGAAGCTTTCTTT
TRBJ2-3	TRBV5-4	TRBD2	-	CASSKGLAGGLTDTQYF	TGTGCCAGCAGCAAGGGACTAGCGGGGGGGCTAACAGATACGCAGTATTTT
TRBJ2-2	TRBV5-1	-	-	CASRRETNTGELFF	TGCGCCAGTAGGAGGGAAACGAACACCGGGGAGCTGTTTTTT
TRBJ2-7	TRBV29-1	-	-	CSVVWRDGSYEQYF	TGCAGCGTTGTGTGGAGGGATGGTTCCTACGAGCAGTACTTC
TRBJ2-3	TRBV28	TRBD2	-	CASSLSIGLADDTQYF	TGTGCCAGCAGTTTATCGATTGGACTAGCGGACGATACGCAGTATTTT
TRBJ1-3	TRBV7-2	TRBD1	-	CASSQQGPPGNTIYF	TGTGCCAGCAGCCAACAGGGGCCCCCTGGAAACACCATATATTTT
TRBJ2-7	TRBV2	-	-	CASSTQMVEQYF	TGTGCCAGCAGCACCCAGATGGTCGAGCAGTACTTC
TRBJ2-7	TRBV27	-	-	CASSLSRDWYEQYF	TGTGCCAGCAGTTTATCACGGGACTGGTACGAGCAGTACTTC
TRBJ2-4	TRBV3-1/TRBV3-2	TRBD2	-	CASTSPSGGRAKNIQYF	TGTGCCAGCACCAGCCCTAGCGGGGGGAGAGCCAAAAACATTCAGTACTTC
TRBJ2-7	TRBV27	-	-	CASSLTLRGNDEQYF	TGTGCCAGCAGTTTGACTCTCCGCGGGAACGACGAGCAGTACTTC
TRBJ1-4	TRBV5-6	TRBD1	-	CASSFGDRGEKLFF	TGTGCCAGCAGCTTCGGGGACAGGGGTGAAAAACTGTTTTTT
TRBJ2-5	TRBV3-1/TRBV3-2	TRBD2	-	CASSPRSSGGATETQYF	TGTGCCAGCAGCCCCCGGTCGAGCGGGGGGGCCACGGAGACCCAGTACTTC
TRBJ2-3	TRBV3-1/TRBV3-2	-	-	CASSQAEGAHKYF	TGTGCCAGCAGCCAAGCGGAGGGGGCCCACAAGTATTTT
TRBJ1-6	TRBV11-2	-	-	CASSLGQLPLHF	TGTGCCAGCAGCCTGGGGCAGCTACCCCTCCACTTT
TRBJ1-6	TRBV19	-	-	CASSDRTQGSYNSPLHF	TGTGCCAGTAGTGATCGGACCCAGGGATCCTATAATTCACCCCTCCACTTT
TRBJ2-7	TRBV28	TRBD2	-	CASSYGLAYEQYF	TGTGCCAGCAGTTACGGACTAGCCTACGAGCAGTACTTC
TRBJ1-1	TRBV6-5	TRBD1	-	CASTRDSMNTEAFF	TGTGCCAGCACCCGGGACAGCATGAACACTGAAGCTTTCTTT
TRBJ2-7	TRBV5-4	TRBD1	-	CASSRDSPSYEQYF	TGTGCCAGCAGCAGGGACAGTCCTTCCTACGAGCAGTACTTC
TRBJ1-3	TRBV10-3	TRBD1	-	CAISEKQGVNSGNTIYF	TGTGCCATCAGTGAAAAACAGGGGGTAAACTCTGGAAACACCATATATTTT
TRBJ1-1	TRBV9	-	-	CASSVVGRGDTEAFF	TGTGCCAGCAGCGTGGTGGGGAGGGGCGACACTGAAGCTTTCTTT
TRBJ1-6	TRBV3-1/TRBV3-2	-	once	CASSQLVGPLHF	TGTGCCAGCAGCCAATTGGTGGGCCCCCTCCACTTT
TRBJ2-7	TRBV27	-	-	CASSSGLAEQYF	TGTGCCAGCAGTTCGGGACTCGCCGAGCAGTACTTC
TRBJ2-7	TRBV3-1/TRBV3-2	TRBD2	few	CASSPTGGPQYEQYF	TGTGCCAGCAGCCCGACGGGGGGGCCACAGTACGAGCAGTACTTC
TRBJ2-3	TRBV29-1	TRBD2	once	CSVVRAGNVDTQYF	TGCAGCGTTGTTCGAGCGGGGAACGTAGATACGCAGTATTTT
TRBJ2-1	TRBV11-2	TRBD2	-	CASSLAAGLLSNEQFF	TGTGCCAGCAGCTTAGCAGCGGGGTTACTCAGCAATGAGCAGTTCTTC
TRBJ2-7	TRBV5-5	-	once	CASSFFLTSAAYEQYF	TGTGCCAGCAGCTTTTTTCTCACTTCAGCGGCCTACGAGCAGTACTTC
TRBJ2-3	TRBV11-1	-	once	CASSFNPGADTQYF	TGTGCCAGCAGCTTCAACCCGGGGGCAGATACGCAGTATTTT
TRBJ2-7	TRBV2	TRBD1	many	CASEQGGGYEQYF	TGTGCCAGCGAACAGGGGGGAGGATACGAGCAGTACTTC
TRBJ1-2	TRBV12-5	-	-	CASGFSPQAGNGYTF	TGTGCTAGTGGTTTCTCCCCTCAGGCAGGGAATGGCTACACCTTC
TRBJ2-3	TRBV6-5	TRBD2	once	CASSSAGTSTDTQYF	TGTGCCAGCAGTTCAGCGGGGACTAGCACAGATACGCAGTATTTT
TRBJ1-2	TRBV5-1	-	-	CASSLDGNYGYTF	TGCGCCAGCAGCTTGGACGGGAACTATGGCTACACCTTC
TRBJ2-5	TRBV20-1	-	-	CSASDLPETQYF	TGCAGTGCTAGTGATCTTCCAGAGACCCAGTACTTC